What follows is one T cell receptor beta chain and its context. The CDR3 is 13 residues long. V gave up 2 bases and J gave up 3 bases, with 8 bases separating them. Germline loops: CDR1 SNHLY, CDR2 FYNNEI. Sequencing was performed with immunoSEQ multiplex PCR; in TCRdb, only in-frame clones are kept and a portion is missing. The table records approximately 300,000 clones, 86% of them present only once. The data derive from a study of blood T cell repertoires in COVID-19. Overall study: Samples of COVID-19 (acute and convalescent) were obtained from the United States, Italy and Spain. PBMCs, B-cell-depleted T cells, or T cells were the source of the cDNA or gDNA that made up the material.

The V call is TRBV2, the J call TRBJ2-7, with no clear D. The material sequenced was peripheral blood. This TCR derives from a woman in her fifties or sixties with acute or convalescent COVID-19. The DNA for the CDR3 is TGTGCCAGCAGTGAACTGTTCTACTACGAGCAGTACTTC. Its translation is CASSELFYYEQYF. The full variable domain, completed using reference TRBV2 and TRBJ2-7, is EPEVTQTPSHQVTQMGQEVILRCVPISNHLYFYWYRQILGQKVEFLVSFYNNEISEKSEIFDDQFSVERPDGSNFTLKIRSTKLEDSAMYFCASSELFYYEQYFGPGTRLTVT.